The sequence of this T cell receptor (beta chain) was determined in a study of CD8+ T cells in alopecia areata. Alopecia areata patients provided lesional scalp punch biopsies and peripheral blood, both collected for the study. Using a FACSAria, the CD4+ and CD8+ T cells were sorted from the PBMCs. The germline V gene encodes CDR1 MNHEY and CDR2 SMNVEV (reference sequence). V gave up 6 bases and J gave up 5 bases; unmatched junction bases: 9. The CDR3 sequence is 16 residues long. Following extraction, RNA underwent reverse transcription to cDNA, which served as the sequencing template. Using immunoSEQ multiplex PCR, the repertoire was profiled, and TCRdb retains in-frame clones only, with some absent. Among about 180,000 clones, approximately 65% were seen once, and the ten largest hold more than 9.5%. Findings and caveats of the study: It was less clear whether patients shared TCRs than it was in mice, possibly because of HLA. Clonality in lesional scalp, especially alopecia totalis/universalis, exceeded that of normal scalp.

For this clone: Antigen unknown.

Sequences were derived from CD8+ T cells sorted from blood, sampled at week 0. V usage is TRBV27 and J usage is TRBJ2-1, with TRBD2 matching over 11 bases. This clonotype was obtained from a human donor with alopecia areata. CDR3 in DNA: TGTGCCAGCAGCCCATTAGCGGGGGGGCTGGACAATGAGCAGTTCTTC. It encodes CASSPLAGGLDNEQFF.